The rows below give T cell receptor beta chains drawn from one sample of a study of CD8 T cells in ankylosing spondylitis. TCRdb called the 5' RACE reads again in MiXCR, with one record for every CDR3 protein. The sample contains under 300,000 distinct CDR3 sequences, about 10% of which appear only once. Material: blood, either unsorted or a sorted T cell fraction (not recorded which). The receptors originated from a male donor with ankylosing spondylitis or in good health (not recorded which). Each CDR3 is given with its conserved first and last residue. Each record gives: J gene, D gene, clone size, V gene, CDR3 protein, CDR3 DNA. The D gene is left open where the match is weak. Size is omitted from some rows. Given values are once, few, many or a class for expanded clones.

>TRBJ1-1|-|many|TRBV5-1
CASSQWGRGDAFF
TGCGCCAGCAGCCAATGGGGTCGGGGAGATGCTTTCTTT
>TRBJ2-6|-|once|TRBV6-2/TRBV6-3
CASSYGESGANVLTF
TGTGCCAGCAGTTACGGAGAATCTGGGGCCAACGTCCTGACTTTC
>TRBJ1-4|-|once|TRBV5-1
CGSSLGSRDNEKLFF
TGCGGCAGCAGCTTGGGATCCAGGGATAATGAAAAACTGTTTTTT
>TRBJ2-1|-|many|TRBV15
CATSRDRDSYNEQFF
TGTGCCACCAGCAGAGATAGGGACTCCTACAATGAGCAGTTCTTC
>TRBJ2-3|TRBD1|-|TRBV5-8
CASSLRQGTSDTQYF
TGTGCCAGCAGCTTGAGACAGGGGACGTCAGATACGCAGTATTTT
>TRBJ2-1|-|-|TRBV20-1
CSASSPYNEQFF
TGCAGTGCTAGTTCCCCCTACAATGAGCAGTTCTTC
>TRBJ2-1|TRBD2|many|TRBV25-1
CASSTRLAGGPNEQFF
TGTGCCAGCAGCACTAGACTAGCGGGAGGGCCGAATGAGCAGTTCTTC
>TRBJ2-3|TRBD2|many|TRBV28
CASSLSGLAGYTDTQYF
TGTGCCAGCAGTTTATCGGGACTAGCGGGCTACACAGATACGCAGTATTTT
>TRBJ1-6|-|many|TRBV5-1
CARTINPKPSYNSPLHF
TGCGCCAGAACGATTAATCCGAAACCCTCCTATAATTCACCCCTCCACTTT
>TRBJ1-5|-|-|TRBV12-3/TRBV12-4
CASRTGGGSNQPQHF
TGTGCCAGCAGGACCGGAGGGGGTAGCAATCAGCCCCAGCATTTT
>TRBJ2-1|TRBD2|-|TRBV6-5
CASSYSGTSGGTWQFF
TGTGCCAGCAGTTACTCCGGGACTAGCGGGGGCACTTGGCAGTTCTTC
>TRBJ1-1|-|many|TRBV4-1
CASSPGGRTEAFF
TGCGCCAGCAGCCCCGGTGGTCGGACTGAAGCTTTCTTT
>TRBJ1-5|-|many|TRBV20-1
CSARPGSYQPQHF
TGCAGTGCTAGACCGGGATCCTATCAGCCCCAGCATTTT
>TRBJ1-1|-|few|TRBV6-2/TRBV6-3
CASSKGGGPTEAFF
TGTGCCAGCAGTAAAGGGGGGGGGCCCACTGAAGCTTTCTTT
>TRBJ1-1|TRBD1|many|TRBV5-1
CASSSQQGSAFF
TGCGCCAGCAGCTCCCAACAGGGGTCGGCTTTCTTT
>TRBJ2-2|-|-|TRBV11-2
CASSLVAGGPRPGELFF
TGTGCCAGCAGCTTAGTCGCCGGAGGTCCTCGGCCCGGGGAGCTGTTTTTT
>TRBJ1-1|-|many|TRBV20-1
CSAPQGLIAEAFF
TGCAGTGCCCCACAGGGATTGATCGCTGAAGCCTTCTTT
>TRBJ1-1|TRBD1|-|TRBV19
CASRKGQGARRLANTEAFF
TGTGCCAGTAGGAAGGGACAGGGGGCGCGAAGGCTCGCGAACACTGAAGCTTTCTTT
>TRBJ2-1|-|many|TRBV12-3/TRBV12-4
CASSLAGFEQFF
TGTGCCAGCAGTTTAGCGGGGTTTGAGCAGTTCTTC
>TRBJ2-7|TRBD1|many|TRBV5-1
CASNIMGDRGFHEQYF
TGCGCCAGCAACATAATGGGGGACAGGGGTTTCCACGAGCAGTACTTC
>TRBJ2-1|TRBD2|-|TRBV6-5
CASSSGTSDYSSYNEQFF
TGTGCCAGCAGTTCCGGGACTAGCGATTATAGCTCCTACAATGAGCAGTTCTTC
>TRBJ1-1|-|many|TRBV12-3/TRBV12-4
CASSPGLRNTEAFF
TGTGCCAGCAGTCCTGGACTGAGGAACACTGAAGCTTTCTTT
>TRBJ2-1|-|-|TRBV2
CASKSGVYNEQFF
TGTGCCAGCAAGTCAGGGGTCTACAATGAGCAGTTCTTC
>TRBJ2-5|TRBD2|many|TRBV6-1
CASSPGWGGIETQYF
TGTGCCAGCAGTCCCGGTTGGGGGGGGATAGAGACCCAGTACTTC
>TRBJ2-2|TRBD1|few|TRBV15
CATSNTGGANAGELFF
TGTGCCACCAGTAACACAGGGGGCGCTAACGCCGGGGAGCTGTTTTTT
>TRBJ2-1|TRBD2|many|TRBV29-1
CSAPTSGGDEQFF
TGCAGCGCCCCAACTAGCGGGGGGGATGAGCAGTTCTTC
>TRBJ1-1|TRBD1|-|TRBV7-3
CASSLQGAYTEAFF
TGTGCCAGCAGCTTACAGGGGGCCTACACTGAAGCTTTCTTT
>TRBJ1-2|-|many|TRBV20-1
CSATTQQLDYGYTF
TGCAGTGCTACGACCCAACAGCTGGACTATGGCTACACCTTC
>TRBJ1-4|-|many|TRBV10-3
CAASSGGVNEKLFF
TGTGCCGCATCAAGTGGTGGTGTTAATGAAAAACTGTTTTTT
>TRBJ2-5|-|many|TRBV6-5
CASSFSGRDNPETQYF
TGTGCCAGCAGTTTCTCTGGGCGGGATAACCCAGAGACCCAGTACTTC
>TRBJ2-7|-|few|TRBV28
CASSLFPGWERSDEQYF
TGTGCCAGCAGTTTATTCCCGGGATGGGAGAGATCCGACGAGCAGTACTTC
>TRBJ2-5|-|-|TRBV20-1
CCADHFTRNIPLETQYF
TGCTGTGCTGATCACTTTACTAGAAATATACCCCTAGAGACCCAGTACTTC
>TRBJ2-3|TRBD2|-|TRBV20-1
CSAYHGGTSGGSRQGVDTQYF
TGCAGCGCCTACCACGGCGGTACTAGCGGGGGGTCAAGACAGGGGGTGGATACGCAGTATTTT
>TRBJ1-6|-|many|TRBV5-6
CASSHWGRLNSPLHF
TGTGCCAGCAGCCACTGGGGCCGCCTTAATTCACCCCTCCACTTT
>TRBJ1-2|-|many|TRBV28
CASRRVSSSYGYTF
TGTGCCAGCAGGCGGGTTTCGAGTAGTTATGGCTACACCTTC
>TRBJ2-3|-|many|TRBV6-6
CATQGGGTDTQYF
TGTGCCACCCAGGGCGGGGGCACAGATACGCAGTATTTT
>TRBJ2-7|-|-|TRBV14
CASSQEAGGKNEQYF
TGTGCCAGCAGCCAAGAGGCGGGCGGAAAAAACGAGCAGTACTTC
>TRBJ2-3|-|many|TRBV20-1
CSANRITDTQYF
TGCAGTGCTAACAGGATAACAGATACGCAGTATTTT
>TRBJ2-7|-|many|TRBV15
CATSRDGGRFYEQYF
TGTGCCACCAGCAGAGATGGGGGACGGTTCTACGAGCAGTACTTC
>TRBJ2-1|-|few|TRBV12-5
CASGLVLSGSYNEQFF
TGTGCTAGTGGTTTGGTACTTAGCGGCTCCTACAATGAGCAGTTCTTC
>TRBJ1-2|-|many|TRBV28
CASSLRTAGGYTF
TGTGCCAGCAGTTTACGGACGGCTGGGGGCTACACCTTC
>TRBJ1-2|TRBD1|many|TRBV5-1
CASSVGTDQGYGYTF
TGCGCCAGCAGCGTCGGGACAGATCAAGGGTATGGCTACACCTTC
>TRBJ1-2|-|many|TRBV6-2/TRBV6-3
CASSQAGNYGYTF
TGTGCCAGCAGTCAAGCTGGCAACTATGGCTACACCTTC
>TRBJ1-3|-|many|TRBV12-3/TRBV12-4
CASSLIRAGNTIYF
TGTGCCAGCAGTTTAATCAGGGCTGGAAACACCATATATTTT
>TRBJ2-7|TRBD1|-|TRBV28
CASSLPSTGTAYEQYF
TGTGCCAGCAGTTTACCCTCAACTGGGACAGCCTACGAGCAGTACTTC
>TRBJ1-3|-|-|TRBV28
CASSRPGAFGNTMYF
TGTGCCAGCAGCCGCCCGGGGGCTTTTGGAAACACCATGTATTTT
>TRBJ2-2|-|many|TRBV5-1
CASSLTTNTGELFF
TGCGCCAGCAGCTTGACTACGAACACCGGGGAGCTGTTTTTT
>TRBJ1-2|-|-|TRBV25-1
CASSELGLSRGYTF
TGTGCCAGCAGTGAATTGGGCCTCTCTCGAGGCTACACCTTC
>TRBJ1-6|-|many|TRBV20-1
CSARKSWVNNSPLHF
TGCAGTGCTAGAAAGTCATGGGTGAATAATTCACCCCTCCACTTT
>TRBJ1-1|TRBD1|-|TRBV28
CASSLWTGKNTEAFF
TGTGCCAGCAGTTTATGGACAGGGAAGAACACTGAAGCTTTCTTT
>TRBJ2-1|TRBD2|many|TRBV6-5
CASSFWTSGISNEQFF
TGTGCCAGCAGTTTCTGGACTAGCGGGATCTCCAATGAGCAGTTCTTC
>TRBJ1-2|-|many|TRBV12-3/TRBV12-4
CASSGPGGSGFGYTF
TGTGCCAGCAGTGGGCCCGGGGGCAGTGGGTTTGGCTACACCTTC
>TRBJ1-5|-|few|TRBV7-6
CASSLLGPDQPQHF
TGTGCCAGCAGCTTACTCGGTCCAGATCAGCCCCAGCATTTT
>TRBJ2-2|-|-|TRBV11-2
CASSLPRPAAILTGELFF
TGTGCCAGCAGCCTTCCTCGACCTGCCGCTATACTCACCGGGGAGCTGTTTTTT